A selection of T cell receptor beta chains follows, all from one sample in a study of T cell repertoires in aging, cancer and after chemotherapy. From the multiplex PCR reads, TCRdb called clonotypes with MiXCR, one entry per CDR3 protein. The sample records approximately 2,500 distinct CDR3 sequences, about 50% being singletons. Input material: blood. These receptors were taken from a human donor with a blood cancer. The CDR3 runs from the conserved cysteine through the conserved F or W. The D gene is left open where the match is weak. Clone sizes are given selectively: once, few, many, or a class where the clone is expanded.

DNA: TGTGCCAGCAGCTTAGTAGGCGGGGGTTCTCAGCAGGCGCAGTATTTT
CDR3: CASSLVGGGSQQAQYF
size: few
D: TRBD2
J: TRBJ2-3
V: TRBV7-2

DNA: TGCAGTGCTAGAGACTTAGCGGGGGGCACCGGACATCTAAAAGCGCAGTATTTT
CDR3: CSARDLAGGTGHLKAQYF
size: -
D: TRBD2
J: TRBJ2-3
V: TRBV20-1

DNA: TGTGCCAGCAGTACCGGAGGAAAGGGGGCGACTGAAGCTTTCTTT
CDR3: CASSTGGKGATEAFF
size: -
D: TRBD1
J: TRBJ1-1
V: TRBV27

DNA: TGTGCCATCAGTGAGGGCAGGGATAGCAATCAGCCCCAGCATTTT
CDR3: CAISEGRDSNQPQHF
size: -
D: -
J: TRBJ1-5
V: TRBV6-5

DNA: TGTGCCAGCAGCTTTAGGACGGGGGCTAGAGATGGCTACACCTTC
CDR3: CASSFRTGARDGYTF
size: -
D: -
J: TRBJ1-2
V: TRBV12-3/TRBV12-4

DNA: TGTGCCAGCAGTGCCCAGATGCGGGGAGATTCACCCATCCACTTT
CDR3: CASSAQMRGDSPIHF
size: -
D: -
J: TRBJ1-6
V: TRBV6-1

DNA: TGTGCCAGTAGTATTGGCGGGCAGCAGTACTTC
CDR3: CASSIGGQQYF
size: -
D: -
J: TRBJ2-7
V: TRBV19

DNA: TGTGCCACAGGAGGTTCTGCAGAGACCCAGTACTTC
CDR3: CATGGSAETQYF
size: large
D: -
J: TRBJ2-5
V: TRBV6-5

DNA: TGCAGCGTTGAAGATCGATTAGGGGGCGCAACCTATGGCTACACCTTC
CDR3: CSVEDRLGGATYGYTF
size: medium-sized
D: TRBD1
J: TRBJ1-2
V: TRBV29-1

DNA: TGCAGCGTTGAGTCGGACAGGGGTTCCTACGAGCAGTACTTC
CDR3: CSVESDRGSYEQYF
size: large
D: TRBD1
J: TRBJ2-7
V: TRBV29-1

DNA: TGTGCCAGCGGAACAGGGGCGTTCAATCAGCCCCAGCATTTT
CDR3: CASGTGAFNQPQHF
size: few
D: TRBD1
J: TRBJ1-5
V: TRBV27

DNA: TGTGCCAGCAGCTCCCCAGCGGGTAATGAGCAGTTCTTC
CDR3: CASSSPAGNEQFF
size: -
D: -
J: TRBJ2-1
V: TRBV11-2

DNA: TGTGCCAGCAGGGAGCTGGGGGGGGCCGGTTACGAGCAGTACTTC
CDR3: CASRELGGAGYEQYF
size: once
D: -
J: TRBJ2-7
V: TRBV6-1

DNA: TGTGCCAGCAGCCCGCAGGGGGTCACGCAGTATTTT
CDR3: CASSPQGVTQYF
size: few
D: TRBD1
J: TRBJ2-3
V: TRBV7-2

DNA: TGTGCCAGCAGTTTGGTAGGGGGCCCATATCCCCAGCATTTT
CDR3: CASSLVGGPYPQHF
size: -
D: TRBD1
J: TRBJ1-5
V: TRBV27

DNA: TGTGCCATCAGGGGGACAGGGGGCCAGGGTAATTCACCCCTCCACTTT
CDR3: CAIRGTGGQGNSPLHF
size: once
D: TRBD1
J: TRBJ1-6
V: TRBV10-3

DNA: TGTGCCAGCAGTTCACCCCAGGGCCAACTCAACTATGGCTACACCTTC
CDR3: CASSSPQGQLNYGYTF
size: -
D: -
J: TRBJ1-2
V: TRBV6-2/TRBV6-3

DNA: TGTGCCAGCAGCCGTGGACCGTACTCCTACAATGAGCAGTTCTTC
CDR3: CASSRGPYSYNEQFF
size: few
D: -
J: TRBJ2-1
V: TRBV7-6

DNA: TGTGCCAGCAGTTTAGTCAGGGTCGATGGCTACACCTTC
CDR3: CASSLVRVDGYTF
size: -
D: -
J: TRBJ1-2
V: TRBV27

DNA: TGTGCCAGCGCGGCAGGTCTGCCCTACGAGCAGTACTTC
CDR3: CASAAGLPYEQYF
size: -
D: -
J: TRBJ2-7
V: TRBV19

DNA: TGCAGTGCTAGAGATCCACGAAACTATGGCTACACCTTC
CDR3: CSARDPRNYGYTF
size: once
D: -
J: TRBJ1-2
V: TRBV20-1

DNA: TGTGCCAGCAGCTTAGATAGGGGGCTTGGCAATGAGCAGTTCTTC
CDR3: CASSLDRGLGNEQFF
size: -
D: TRBD1
J: TRBJ2-1
V: TRBV7-2

DNA: TGCGCCAGCAGGCCGGACAGCGTAGCCGGGGAGCTGTTTTTT
CDR3: CASRPDSVAGELFF
size: -
D: -
J: TRBJ2-2
V: TRBV5-1

DNA: TGTGCCACCAGCCCTCGATTCTCAGCTAACTATGGCTACACCTTC
CDR3: CATSPRFSANYGYTF
size: -
D: -
J: TRBJ1-2
V: TRBV15

DNA: TGTGCCAGCAGTTACCCCACGACACCTGCTGCGCAGTATTTT
CDR3: CASSYPTTPAAQYF
size: few
D: -
J: TRBJ2-3
V: TRBV6-2/TRBV6-3

DNA: TGTGCCAGCAGTGAAGGGGGCTATGGCTACACCTTC
CDR3: CASSEGGYGYTF
size: -
D: -
J: TRBJ1-2
V: TRBV6-1

DNA: TGTGCCAGCAGCAGATGGAGGCTGGGGAGGAGCTCCTACGAGCAGTACTTC
CDR3: CASSRWRLGRSSYEQYF
size: -
D: -
J: TRBJ2-7
V: TRBV7-6